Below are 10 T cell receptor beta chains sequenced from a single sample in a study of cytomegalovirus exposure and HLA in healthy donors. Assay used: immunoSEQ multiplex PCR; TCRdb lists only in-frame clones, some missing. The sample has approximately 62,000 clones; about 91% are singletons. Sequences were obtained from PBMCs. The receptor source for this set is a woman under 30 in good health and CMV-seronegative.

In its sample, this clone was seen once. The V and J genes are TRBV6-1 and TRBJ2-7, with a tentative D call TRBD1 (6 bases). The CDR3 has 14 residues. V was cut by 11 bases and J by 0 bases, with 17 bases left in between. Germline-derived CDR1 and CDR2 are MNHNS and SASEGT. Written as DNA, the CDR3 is TGTGCCGGAAGAAGGACAGATAGCTCCTACGAGCAGTACTTC. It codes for CAGRRTDSSYEQYF.

Here the CDR3 reads CASSGAGDYEQYF. In DNA, the CDR3 is TGTGCCAGCAGTGGGGCAGGGGACTACGAGCAGTACTTC. This chain joins TRBV28 and TRBJ2-7, with D perhaps TRBD1 (6 bases). The CDR3 is 13 amino acids. Trimming cost V 5 bases and J 3 bases, with 11 bases left between them. Germline V gene lookup returns CDR1 MDHEN and CDR2 SYDVKM.

For the CDR3, the DNA is TGCGCCAGTAAAAGCGGAAACACCTACAATGAGCAGTTCTTC. Its protein product is CASKSGNTYNEQFF. The rearrangement joins TRBV5-1 to TRBJ2-1, with D maybe TRBD2 (5 bases). In germline, CDR1 is SGHRS, CDR2 YFSETQ. CDR3 length equals 14 residues. Trimming took off 8 bases at V and 2 bases at J, with 14 bases between the two ends. Variable domain in full (rest from reference TRBV5-1 and TRBJ2-1): KAGVTQTPRYLIKTRGQQVTLSCSPISGHRSVSWYQQTPGQGLQFLFEYFSETQRNKGNFPGRFSGRQFSNSRSEMNVSTLELGDSALYLCASKSGNTYNEQFFGPGTRLTVL.

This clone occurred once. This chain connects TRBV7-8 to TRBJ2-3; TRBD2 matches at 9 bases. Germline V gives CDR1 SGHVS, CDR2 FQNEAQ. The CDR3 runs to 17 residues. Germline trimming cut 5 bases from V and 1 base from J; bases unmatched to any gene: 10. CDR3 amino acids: CASSPNSASGGTDTQYF. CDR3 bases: TGTGCCAGCAGCCCAAACTCCGCTAGCGGGGGCACAGATACGCAGTATTTT.

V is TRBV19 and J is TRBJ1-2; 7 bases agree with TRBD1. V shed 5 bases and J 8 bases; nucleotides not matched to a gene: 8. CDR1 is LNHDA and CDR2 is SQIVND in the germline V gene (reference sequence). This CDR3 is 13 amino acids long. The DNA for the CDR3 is TGTGCCAGTAGTCGACAGGGATCCTACGGCTACACCTTC. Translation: CASSRQGSYGYTF.

CDR3 DNA: TGCGCCTCGAGGTCGGGGGGGCTGGTCACTGAAGCTTTCTTT. It codes for CASRSGGLVTEAFF. V and J are TRBV5-1 and TRBJ1-1, with D possibly being TRBD1 (6 bases). Trimming stripped 10 bases from V and 4 bases from J, with 20 bases between. The germline gives CDR1 SGHRS, CDR2 YFSETQ. CDR3 length: 14 residues.

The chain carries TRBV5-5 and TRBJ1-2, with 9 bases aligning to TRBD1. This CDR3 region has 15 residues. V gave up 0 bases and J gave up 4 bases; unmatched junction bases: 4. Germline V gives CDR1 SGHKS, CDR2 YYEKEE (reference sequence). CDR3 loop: CASSLGTTGGYGYTF. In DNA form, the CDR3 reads TGTGCCAGCAGCTTGGGTACGACAGGGGGCTATGGCTACACCTTC.

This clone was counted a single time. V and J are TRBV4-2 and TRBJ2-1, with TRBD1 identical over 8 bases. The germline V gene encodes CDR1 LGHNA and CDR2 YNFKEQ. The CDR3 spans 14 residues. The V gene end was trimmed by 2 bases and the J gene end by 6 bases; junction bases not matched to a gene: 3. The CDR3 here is CASSQSTGVNEQFF. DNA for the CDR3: TGTGCCAGCAGCCAATCGACAGGGGTCAATGAGCAGTTCTTC.

CDR3 nucleotides: TGTGCCAGCAGCCAGACAGGGACCCGCACAGATACGCAGTATTTT. Protein product: CASSQTGTRTDTQYF. The chain employs TRBV2 and TRBJ2-3; 7 bases match TRBD1. After removal of 6 bases from V and 1 base from J, the junction contained 7 bases not matched to a gene. From germline, CDR1 is SNHLY and CDR2 FYNNEI. This CDR3 comprises 15 residues.

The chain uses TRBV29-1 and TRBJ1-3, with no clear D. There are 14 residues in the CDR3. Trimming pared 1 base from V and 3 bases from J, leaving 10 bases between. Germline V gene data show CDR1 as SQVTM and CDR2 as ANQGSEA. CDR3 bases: TGCAGCGTTGAAGGTGGCCAGATTGGAAACACCATATATTTT. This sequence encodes CSVEGGQIGNTIYF.